What follows are 32 T cell receptor beta chains derived from one specimen sequenced in a study of cytomegalovirus exposure and HLA in healthy donors. Primers included in the PCR were 60 Vbeta and 13 Jbeta primers. TCRdb's table, derived via immunoSEQ multiplex PCR, lists solely in-frame clones and lacks some. The sample yields hundreds of thousands of clones, 70% to 90% seen once. Sequenced input: PBMCs. Receptor source: a woman aged 18-35 years in good health and CMV-seronegative.

The chain couples TRBV7-3 to TRBJ2-5, with 9 bases fitting TRBD1. The CDR3 extends over 15 amino acids. Germline V gives CDR1 SGHTA, CDR2 FQGTGA. V shed 5 bases, J shed 4 bases, and the junction held 8 bases outside the gene matches. The CDR3: CASSLTGGNGETQYF. CDR3 DNA: TGTGCCAGCAGCCTTACAGGGGGCAATGGAGAGACCCAGTACTTC.

CDR3 loop: CAWSATGTSGRRRRETQYF. Written as DNA, the CDR3 is TGTGCCTGGAGTGCAACCGGGACTAGCGGCCGACGACGAAGGGAGACCCAGTACTTC. The chain has TRBV30 and TRBJ2-5, with 11 positions matching TRBD2. Germline V gives CDR1 GTSNPN, CDR2 SVGIG (reference sequence). The CDR3 totals 19 residues. J lost 5 bases, V lost 1 base, and 18 bases had no gene match.

The rearrangement uses TRBV7-8 and TRBJ2-7; D is perhaps TRBD2 (5 bases). CDR3 length equals 15 residues. Germline loops: CDR1 SGHVS, CDR2 FQNEAQ. With 2 bases removed from V and 0 bases from J, the gap between germline ends came to 11 bases. Here the CDR3 reads CASSLLSGSSYEQYF. CDR3 nucleotide sequence: TGTGCCAGCAGCTTATTGAGCGGAAGCTCCTACGAGCAGTACTTC.

The chain combines TRBV5-1 with TRBJ2-2, with D perhaps TRBD1 (6 bases). This CDR3 spans 16 amino acids. The germline V gene encodes CDR1 SGHRS and CDR2 YFSETQ. V was pared by 1 base and J by 3 bases, with 13 bases between. CDR3: CASSLTSGVDTGELFF. CDR3 DNA: TGCGCCAGCAGCTTGACTTCAGGGGTGGACACCGGGGAGCTGTTTTTT. The entire variable domain, with the rest obtained from reference TRBV5-1 and TRBJ2-2, is as follows: KAGVTQTPRYLIKTRGQQVTLSCSPISGHRSVSWYQQTPGQGLQFLFEYFSETQRNKGNFPGRFSGRQFSNSRSEMNVSTLELGDSALYLCASSLTSGVDTGELFFGEGSRLTVL.

The chain is built from TRBV19 and TRBJ2-2, with a possible D match to TRBD1 (5 bases). The V end lost 5 bases, the J end lost 6 bases, and 10 bases lay between the germline ends. In germline, CDR1 is LNHDA, CDR2 SQIVND (reference sequence). This CDR3 is 13 amino acids long. Written as DNA, the CDR3 is TGTGCCAGTAGTGATCAGGGTTCCGGGGAGCTGTTTTTT. It encodes CASSDQGSGELFF. The full variable domain, in which reference TRBV19 and TRBJ2-2 provide the parts outside the CDR3, is DGGITQSPKYLFRKEGQNVTLSCEQNLNHDAMYWYRQDPGQGLRLIYYSQIVNDFQKGDIAEGYSVSREKKESFPLTVTSAQKNPTAFYLCASSDQGSGELFFGEGSRLTVL.

This chain uses TRBV9 with TRBJ2-7; 8 positions agree with TRBD1. After removal of 10 bases from V and 0 bases from J, the junction contained 12 bases not matched to a gene. Germline V gene data show CDR1 as SGDLS and CDR2 as YYNGEE. This CDR3 is built from 15 residues. CDR3 nucleotide sequence: TGTGCCGGTAGACCCCGGGACAGGCGCTCCTACGAGCAGTACTTC. Encoded protein: CAGRPRDRRSYEQYF.

Only one count was recorded for this clone. At one end the junction does not follow the germline gene, possibly because of a read error. Other nucleotide sequences from this sample produce the same CDR3. This sequence joins TRBV12-5 and TRBJ1-6; D is uncertain. The CDR3 runs to 15 residues. CDR1 is LGHNT and CDR2 is FRNRAP in the germline V gene. This CDR3 is CASVPPLGPNSPLHF. As DNA, the CDR3 is TGTGCTAGTGTCCCCCCGCTGGGCCCTAATTCCCCCCTCCACTTT.

The V and J genes are TRBV5-4 and TRBJ1-2, with 9 bases fitting TRBD1. With 4 bases clipped from V and 1 base from J, the junction kept 17 bases outside the gene matches. In germline, CDR1 is SGHNT, CDR2 YYREEE (reference sequence). The CDR3 is 19 amino acids. The CDR3 bases are TGTGCCAGCAGCACCGCTACGGACAGGGGAATACTACTTAACTATGGCTACACCTTC. It yields the protein CASSTATDRGILLNYGYTF.

The chain uses TRBV6-5 and TRBJ1-2, with D perhaps matching TRBD1 (5 bases). CDR3 length equals 15 residues. The germline CDR1 and CDR2 sequences are MNHEY and SVGAGI. V was trimmed by 3 bases and J by 4 bases, leaving 15 bases between them. The DNA of the CDR3 is TGTGCCAGCAGTTATGCCCTGAGGCAGGGCTATGGCTACACCTTC. Residues: CASSYALRQGYGYTF.

This clone was seen more than once but under ten times. This rearrangement joins TRBV6-6 to TRBJ1-1; 8 nucleotides agree with TRBD1. Trimming cost V 7 bases and J 4 bases; bases outside gene matches: 8. The CDR3 covers 14 residues. CDR1 is MNHNY, CDR2 SVGAGI, per germline (reference sequence). CDR3 protein: CASTQTGEGTEAFF. In DNA form, the CDR3 reads TGTGCCAGCACCCAGACAGGGGAGGGCACTGAAGCTTTCTTT.

The chain carries TRBV7-9 and TRBJ2-1; 7 bases are a match to TRBD1. Looked up from germline, CDR1 is SEHNR and CDR2 is FQNEAQ (reference sequence). J lost 5 bases, V lost 2 bases, and 0 bases had no gene match. The CDR3 has 13 residues. CDR3 nucleotide sequence: TGTGCCAGCAGCTTAACAGGGGACAATGAGCAGTTCTTC. Protein: CASSLTGDNEQFF.

This clone was found a few times. The rearrangement uses TRBV5-6 and TRBJ2-1; D might be TRBD1 (5 bases). CDR1 and CDR2 from the germline V gene are SGHDT and YYEEEE. The CDR3 sequence is 11 residues long. The ends were cut back, 3 bases at V and 12 bases at J, with 10 bases in the middle. The CDR3 region is CASSSQGGQFF. In DNA form, the CDR3 reads TGTGCCAGCAGCTCCCAGGGTGGGCAGTTCTTC.

This rearrangement joins TRBV7-9 to TRBJ2-7; 8 positions agree with TRBD1. V lost 8 bases to trimming and J lost 5 bases; unmatched junction nucleotides: 5. The germline V gene encodes CDR1 SEHNR and CDR2 FQNEAQ (reference sequence). The CDR3 consists of 12 residues. The CDR3: CASRTGSDEQYF. CDR3 sequence (DNA): TGTGCCAGCCGGACAGGGTCGGACGAGCAGTACTTC.

The chain uses TRBV18 and TRBJ2-3; TRBD1 aligns across 10 bases. Germline trimming cut 5 bases from V and 3 bases from J; bases unmatched to any gene: 8. The CDR3 sequence is 16 residues long. Germline values: CDR1 KGHSH, CDR2 LQKENI. The CDR3 DNA reads as TGTGCCAGCTCATTGAACCGGGACAGGGGAACAGATACGCAGTATTTT. This codes for CASSLNRDRGTDTQYF.

The chain has TRBV28 and TRBJ2-6; no definite D call. The CDR3 consists of 15 residues. From germline, CDR1 is MDHEN and CDR2 SYDVKM. Deletions cut 8 bases from V and 0 bases from J, with 11 bases between. CDR3 nucleotide sequence: TGTGCCAGCTATGAGCGTTTCTCTGGGGCCAACGTCCTGACTTTC. It codes for CASYERFSGANVLTF.

V and J are TRBV9 and TRBJ1-1, with 9 bases identical to TRBD1. The CDR3 is 15 amino acids. Germline-derived CDR1 and CDR2 are SGDLS and YYNGEE. Trimming took 4 bases from V and 1 from J; bases not matched to a gene: 5. CDR3 DNA: TGTGCCAGCAGCCCAGAGGACAGGGGGAACACTGAAGCTTTCTTT. Translation gives CASSPEDRGNTEAFF.

The chain couples TRBV6-5 to TRBJ2-3; D possibly corresponds to TRBD1 (6 bases). The germline V and J ends were trimmed by 2 bases and 0 bases, with 12 bases remaining between them. The CDR3 consists of 16 residues. Germline CDR1 and CDR2: MNHEY and SVGAGI. CDR3 protein: CASSYGTQGSTDTQYF. The DNA of the CDR3 is TGTGCCAGCAGTTACGGGACACAGGGTAGCACAGATACGCAGTATTTT.

The chain carries TRBV9 and TRBJ2-5; 8 positions agree with TRBD1. This CDR3 comprises 13 residues. Germline V gene data show CDR1 as SGDLS and CDR2 as YYNGEE. V shed 1 base and J 11 bases; nucleotides not matched to a gene: 7. In DNA form, the CDR3 reads TGTGCCAGCAGCGTAATTACAGGGGGTGAGCAGTACTTC. Translation gives CASSVITGGEQYF. Variable domain in full (rest from reference TRBV9 and TRBJ2-5): DSGVTQTPKHLITATGQRVTLRCSPRSGDLSVYWYQQSLDQGLQFLIQYYNGEERAKGNILERFSAQQFPDLHSELNLSSLELGDSALYFCASSVITGGEQYFGPGTRLLVL.

This sequence joins TRBV2 and TRBJ2-7; D is possibly TRBD1 (5 bases). V gave up 3 bases and J gave up 3 bases, with 15 bases separating them. The CDR3 sequence is 15 residues long. Germline V CDR1 and CDR2: SNHLY, FYNNEI. The CDR3 protein is CASSDTPQVGYEQYF. CDR3 nucleotide sequence: TGTGCCAGCAGTGATACCCCACAGGTGGGCTACGAGCAGTACTTC.

This chain connects TRBV27 to TRBJ2-3; the match to TRBD2 covers 8 bases. The CDR3 spans 16 residues. Losses at the gene ends were 0 bases for V and 3 bases for J; bases not matched to a gene: 5. CDR1 is MNHEY, CDR2 SMNVEV, per germline (reference sequence). The chain's CDR3 is CASSLSSSGGTDTQYF. CDR3 sequence (DNA): TGTGCCAGCAGTTTATCATCCAGCGGGGGTACAGATACGCAGTATTTT.

This clone was seen once. This chain links TRBV11-2 with TRBJ1-3, with D possibly TRBD1 on 5 matching bases. The germline V gene has CDR1 SGHAT and CDR2 FQNNGV. The CDR3 is 16 amino acids. Between the trimmed V and J ends, which lost 2 bases and 8 bases, there was a span of 19 bases. Written as DNA, the CDR3 is TGTGCCAGCAGCTTACGGGGGGTCGGTGTAGTGGACACCATATATTTT. It translates to CASSLRGVGVVDTIYF. The entire variable domain, with the rest obtained from reference TRBV11-2 and TRBJ1-3, is as follows: EAGVAQSPRYKIIEKRQSVAFWCNPISGHATLYWYQQILGQGPKLLIQFQNNGVVDDSQLPKDRFSAERLKGVDSTLKIQPAKLEDSAVYLCASSLRGVGVVDTIYFGEGSWLTVV.

CDR3 nucleotide sequence: TGTGCCACCAGCAGATATCAAGGTGCGGACTACACCTTC. Translating it yields CATSRYQGADYTF. This sequence joins TRBV15 and TRBJ1-2; no reliable D call. Trimming cost V 2 bases and J 10 bases, with 14 bases left between them. The V gene's germline CDR1 is LNHNV and CDR2 YYDKDF (reference sequence). The CDR3 extends over 13 amino acids.

This sequence joins TRBV2 and TRBJ1-5, with D possibly being TRBD1 (5 bases). The CDR3 totals 14 residues. CDR1 and CDR2 (germline): SNHLY, FYNNEI. The germline V and J ends were trimmed by 5 bases and 0 bases, with 8 bases remaining between them. The CDR3 reads CASSIQGSNQPQHF. The CDR3 nucleotides are TGTGCCAGCAGTATTCAGGGTAGCAATCAGCCCCAGCATTTT. The complete variable domain, with remaining parts taken from reference TRBV2 and TRBJ1-5, reads EPEVTQTPSHQVTQMGQEVILRCVPISNHLYFYWYRQILGQKVEFLVSFYNNEISEKSEIFDDQFSVERPDGSNFTLKIRSTKLEDSAMYFCASSIQGSNQPQHFGDGTRLSIL.

The genes are TRBV7-3 and TRBJ2-7; possible D gene TRBD2, 7 bases. This CDR3 has 13 residues. The germline gives CDR1 SGHTA, CDR2 FQGTGA. Trimming took off 2 bases at V and 5 bases at J, with 10 bases between the two ends. CDR3 DNA: TGTGCCAGCAGCTTATTGGGGGGGCACGAGCAGTACTTC. It encodes CASSLLGGHEQYF. Combining the CDR3 with reference TRBV7-3 and TRBJ2-7 gives the whole variable domain GAGVSQTPSNKVTEKGKYVELRCDPISGHTALYWYRQSLGQGPEFLIYFQGTGAADDSGLPNDRFFAVRPEGSVSTLKIQRTERGDSAVYLCASSLLGGHEQYFGPGTRLTVT.

The V call is TRBV6-5, the J call TRBJ2-1; 7 bases are shared with TRBD2. CDR3 size: 14 residues. V was pared by 7 bases and J by 5 bases, with 8 bases of the junction left unmatched. Germline CDR1 MNHEY, CDR2 SVGAGI. For the CDR3, the DNA is TGTGCCAGCAATCTAGCGGCGGCGAACAATGAGCAGTTCTTC. Translating gives CASNLAAANNEQFF.

The CDR3 DNA is TGTGCCAGCAGCTTAGTGACAGGGCTTCGCTACGAGCAGTACTTC. Its translation: CASSLVTGLRYEQYF. The chain combines TRBV11-2 with TRBJ2-7; 7 bases map to TRBD1. With 1 base clipped from V and 3 bases from J, the junction kept 6 bases outside the gene matches. From germline, CDR1 is SGHAT and CDR2 FQNNGV. CDR3 length: 15 amino acids. Complete variable domain (other parts from reference TRBV11-2 and TRBJ2-7): EAGVAQSPRYKIIEKRQSVAFWCNPISGHATLYWYQQILGQGPKLLIQFQNNGVVDDSQLPKDRFSAERLKGVDSTLKIQPAKLEDSAVYLCASSLVTGLRYEQYFGPGTRLTVT.

The V gene is TRBV11-2, the J gene TRBJ1-4, with D tentatively TRBD1 (5 bases). Germline-derived CDR1 and CDR2 are SGHAT and FQNNGV. The CDR3 covers 13 residues. With 5 bases removed from V and 7 bases from J, the gap between germline ends came to 11 bases. The CDR3 loop reads CASSSRVAEKLFF. The CDR3 coding sequence is TGTGCCAGCAGCAGCAGGGTGGCTGAAAAACTGTTTTTT.

The gene calls are TRBV30 and TRBJ1-4; 9 positions agree with TRBD1. The germline V gene has CDR1 GTSNPN and CDR2 SVGIG (reference sequence). The junction had 4 bases not matched to a gene; V was cut back by 2 bases and J by 0 bases. The length of the CDR3 is 16 residues. Here the CDR3 reads CAWSYRGLTTNEKLFF. The CDR3 nucleotides are TGTGCCTGGAGTTACAGGGGGCTAACAACTAATGAAAAACTGTTTTTT.

The chain couples TRBV15 to TRBJ1-5; no definite D call. The V gene's germline CDR1 is LNHNV and CDR2 YYDKDF (reference sequence). CDR3 length equals 16 residues. Trimming stripped 0 bases from V and 2 bases from J, with 11 bases between. The CDR3 reads CATSRDGPAGNQPQHF. The CDR3, as DNA: TGTGCCACCAGCAGAGATGGCCCAGCGGGCAATCAGCCCCAGCATTTT.

This chain uses TRBV25-1 with TRBJ1-4; 11 nucleotides match TRBD1. This CDR3 has 16 residues. CDR1 and CDR2 from the germline V gene are MGHDK and SYGVNS. The J segment lost 7 bases and the V segment lost 6 bases, leaving 10 bases of the junction unmatched. The CDR3 loop is CASSGGQGDLSEKLFF. As DNA, the CDR3 is TGTGCCAGCAGCGGGGGACAGGGGGATTTGAGTGAAAAACTGTTTTTT.

The genes are TRBV29-1 and TRBJ2-1; 7 nucleotides line up with TRBD1. V shed 7 bases and J 4 bases; nucleotides not matched to a gene: 7. The CDR3 is 13 amino acids. Germline lookup yields CDR1 SQVTM and CDR2 ANQGSEA. Here the CDR3 reads CSGHRGPYNEQFF. The CDR3, as DNA: TGCAGCGGTCACAGGGGACCTTACAATGAGCAGTTCTTC.

The V call is TRBV6-4, the J call TRBJ2-2, with 7 bases aligning to TRBD1. The V gene's germline CDR1 is MRHNA and CDR2 SNTAGT. This CDR3 contains 16 residues. With V trimmed by 0 bases and J by 5 bases, 6 bases remained unmatched. CDR3 in amino acids: CASSDSRAGGTGELFF. Written as DNA, the CDR3 is TGTGCCAGCAGTGACTCGAGGGCAGGGGGAACCGGGGAGCTGTTTTTT.